This entry lists 6 T cell receptor beta chains sequenced from one sample in a study of T-cell reconstitution after alpha-beta-depleted transplantation in children (dated by TCRdb to between 2015 and 2016). Library generation was performed with PCR. For sequencing, an Illumina HiSeq 2500 was employed. TCR library preparation used molecular barcoding, with unique molecular identifiers applied to normalize quantification of the TCRbeta repertoire. TCRdb reanalyzed the raw reads on its own, using fastp at Q25 for trimming and MiXCR for clone calling, and kept in-frame beta chains. Every CDR3 protein is listed once, alongside the most common genes and DNA of its rows. The sample table records 490,000 or so distinct CDR3 sequences; around 12% of these occur just once. The top ten hold 5% to 6% of the sample. The starting material was PBMCs from the stem cell graft donor, obtained from the stem cell graft. These receptors were obtained from a human donor who donated a stem cell graft to a child with combined immunodeficiency.

This clonotype was counted between two and nine times. V and J are TRBV28 and TRBJ1-1, with D possibly TRBD1 on 6 matching bases. The CDR3 runs 15 residues. Germline CDR1 reads MDHEN; CDR2 reads SYDVKM. V was clipped by 3 bases and J by 2 bases, with 13 bases between them. CDR3 sequence: CASSFMTGVNTEAFF. CDR3 in DNA: TGTGCCAGCAGTTTTATGACAGGCGTTAACACTGAAGCTTTCTTT.

This clonotype came up a few times. The chain couples TRBV2 to TRBJ2-7; D unclear. V lost 4 bases, J lost 0 bases, and 10 bases lay in between. The CDR3 has 14 amino acids. Germline CDR1 and CDR2: SNHLY and FYNNEI. DNA of the CDR3: TGTGCCAGCAGTGGGAGCTTCCTCTCCTACGAGCAGTACTTC. This gives the protein CASSGSFLSYEQYF.

Many counts were recorded for this clonotype. DNA for the CDR3: TGTGCCAGCAGTTGGGGACAGTCCCAAGAGACCCAGTACTTC. It specifies CASSWGQSQETQYF. The rearrangement joins TRBV27 to TRBJ2-5; TRBD1 aligns across 7 bases. Germline V gene lookup returns CDR1 MNHEY and CDR2 SMNVEV (reference sequence). The CDR3 length is 14 residues. V shed 4 bases, J shed 1 base, and the junction held 3 bases outside the gene matches.

This clonotype was observed a single time. The rearrangement links TRBV12-3 or TRBV12-4 to TRBJ2-3, with 10 bases that match TRBD1. With 3 bases clipped from V and 3 bases from J, the junction kept 3 bases outside the gene matches. The CDR3 is made up of 15 amino acids. CDR3 sequence reads: CASSFRQGATDTQYF. CDR3 sequence (DNA): TGTGCCAGCAGTTTTCGACAGGGGGCAACAGATACGCAGTATTTT.

V gene TRBV9 combines with J gene TRBJ1-2; 8 nucleotides agree with TRBD1. V lost 0 bases and J lost 4; bases outside the gene matches: 8. The CDR3 runs 16 residues. Germline CDR1 and CDR2: SGDLS and YYNGEE. In DNA, the CDR3 is TGTGCCAGCAGCGTAGCACCCCAGGGGGCATTCTATGGCTACACCTTC. Residues: CASSVAPQGAFYGYTF.

This clonotype appeared a few times. V is TRBV9 and J is TRBJ2-5, with 13 bases identical to TRBD2. Germline values: CDR1 SGDLS, CDR2 YYNGEE. The CDR3 covers 18 residues. J lost 5 bases, V lost 3 bases, and 13 bases had no gene match. CDR3 sequence (DNA): TGTGCCAGCAGCGCTCCCCGGACTAGCGGGGGAAGGGGGGAGACCCAGTACTTC. Its translation is CASSAPRTSGGRGETQYF. Full variable domain (remainder filled in from reference TRBV9 and TRBJ2-5): DSGVTQTPKHLITATGQRVTLRCSPRSGDLSVYWYQQSLDQGLQFLIQYYNGEERAKGNILERFSAQQFPDLHSELNLSSLELGDSALYFCASSAPRTSGGRGETQYFGPGTRLLVL.